This passage covers 6 T cell receptor beta chains from one sample sequenced in a study of beta chain features in type 1 diabetes. Investigators reverse transcribed all isolated RNA, so they sequenced expressed TCRB transcripts. Method: immunoSEQ multiplex PCR; TCRdb's copy keeps in-frame clones and lacks some. The sample consists of some 220,000 clones, about a tenth of them appearing once. The sequencing sample was made of central memory CD4+ T cells from blood. The receptors here all came from a man aged 18 to 29 in good health.

The DNA for the CDR3 is TGCGCCAGCAGCCCGGGGAGCGCGGCCACCTACGAGCAGTACTTC. This codes for CASSPGSAATYEQYF. The V call is TRBV5-1, the J call TRBJ2-7; D perhaps matches TRBD2 (5 bases). Trimming left V 4 bases short and J 2 bases short, with 16 bases between. Germline V gene data show CDR1 as SGHRS and CDR2 as YFSETQ. The CDR3 has 15 residues.

This rearrangement joins TRBV5-1 to TRBJ2-5, with 11 bases identical to TRBD2. V shed 4 bases and J 4 bases; nucleotides not matched to a gene: 3. Germline CDR1 and CDR2: SGHRS and YFSETQ. This CDR3 contains 14 residues. The CDR3 region is CASSPGLAVETQYF. CDR3 DNA sequence: TGCGCCAGCAGCCCGGGACTAGCGGTAGAGACCCAGTACTTC.

This clone was counted a few times. The chain is built from TRBV5-1 and TRBJ2-1; D gene uncertain. The CDR3 is made up of 13 amino acids. CDR1 and CDR2 (germline): SGHRS, YFSETQ. Trimming stripped 2 bases from V and 8 bases from J, with 11 bases between. CDR3 region: CASSFRDGDEQFF. CDR3 bases: TGCGCCAGCAGCTTCCGCGACGGAGATGAGCAGTTCTTC.

This clone has just a few counts. The chain carries TRBV2 and TRBJ2-5; tentative D call: TRBD1 (6 bases). This CDR3 is 13 amino acids long. Trimming removed 6 bases from V and 1 base from J, with 9 bases in between. Germline CDR1 reads SNHLY; CDR2 reads FYNNEI. The CDR3 here is CASSRDTQETQYF. CDR3 nucleotide sequence: TGTGCCAGCAGCCGGGACACCCAAGAGACCCAGTACTTC.

Concerning this clone: A much larger clone differs from this one at a single base, so this may be a read error. The chain joins TRBV11-2 to TRBJ2-3; no reliable D call. Germline V gene sequence: CDR1 SGHAT, CDR2 FQNNGV. Trimming cost V 3 bases and J 2 bases, with 0 bases left between them. The CDR3 covers 11 residues. The CDR3 loop is CASSFTDTQYF. The CDR3, as DNA: TGTGCCAGCAGCTTCACAGATACGCAGTATTTT.

At least ten counts were recorded for this clone. This chain connects TRBV2 to TRBJ2-7; a weak D match, TRBD1 (5 bases). Germline values: CDR1 SNHLY, CDR2 FYNNEI. Trimming removed 2 bases from V and 3 bases from J, with 17 bases in between. The CDR3 totals 16 residues. The CDR3 region has the DNA TGTGCCAGCAGTGAACAAAAAGGGGCGTTCCACTACGAGCAGTACTTC. Translated, it gives CASSEQKGAFHYEQYF.